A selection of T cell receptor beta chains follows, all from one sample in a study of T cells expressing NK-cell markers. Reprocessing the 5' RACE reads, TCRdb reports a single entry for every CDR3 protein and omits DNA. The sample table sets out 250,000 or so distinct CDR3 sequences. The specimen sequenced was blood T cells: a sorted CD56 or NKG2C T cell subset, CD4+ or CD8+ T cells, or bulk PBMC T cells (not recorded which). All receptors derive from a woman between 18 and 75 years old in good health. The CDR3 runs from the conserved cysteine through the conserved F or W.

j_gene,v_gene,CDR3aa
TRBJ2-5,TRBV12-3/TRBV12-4,CASRPDRVGQETQYF
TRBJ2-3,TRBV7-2,CASSEGERRTDTQYF
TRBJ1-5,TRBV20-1,CSAFLKQGGYQPQHF
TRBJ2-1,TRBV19,CASSGQGLLYNEQFF
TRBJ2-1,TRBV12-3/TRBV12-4,CASSFGLSRHEQFF
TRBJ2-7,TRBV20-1,CSASGLAYVSYEQYF
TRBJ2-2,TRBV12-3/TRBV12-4,CASSSDRAHTGELFF
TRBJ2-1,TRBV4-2,CASSQDMEGRAYNEQFF
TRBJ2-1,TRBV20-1,CSATGTSGSDEQFF
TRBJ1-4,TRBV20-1,CSAKRGSNANEKLFF